This paragraph reports one T cell receptor (beta chain). Its cognate antigen is unknown. V was cut by 6 bases and J by 3 bases, with 6 bases left in between. The CDR3 covers 12 residues. CDR1 SNHLY and CDR2 FYNNEI come from the germline V gene. The data stem from a study of OX40 agonist ivuxolimab in advanced cancers. At the level of the study: Allowance was made for prior anti-PD-1, anti-PD-L1 or anti-CTLA-4 therapy, and 40% had some. One hepatocellular carcinoma and a couple of cutaneous melanoma patients partially responded.

Notes on the study in general: At doses 0.1 to 3.0 mg/kg, CD4+ and CD8+ clones expanded. Clonal expansion in partial responders at 0.1-3.0 mg/kg ranked among the lowest.

TCRdb's copy holds only in-frame clones and misses some; the assay was immunoSEQ multiplex PCR. Of around 44,000 clones listed, about 87% are singletons. The J gene is TRBJ2-1, the V gene TRBV2, with a possible D match to TRBD1 (6 bases). The specimen comprised CD4+ or CD8+ T cells sorted from blood, sampled in a trial of the OX40 agonist ivuxolimab. This clonotype originated in an adult with an advanced solid tumor such as melanoma, head and neck, liver or kidney cancer. The CDR3, as DNA: TGTGCCAGCAGACAGGGCTACAATGAGCAGTTCTTC. It translates to CASRQGYNEQFF.